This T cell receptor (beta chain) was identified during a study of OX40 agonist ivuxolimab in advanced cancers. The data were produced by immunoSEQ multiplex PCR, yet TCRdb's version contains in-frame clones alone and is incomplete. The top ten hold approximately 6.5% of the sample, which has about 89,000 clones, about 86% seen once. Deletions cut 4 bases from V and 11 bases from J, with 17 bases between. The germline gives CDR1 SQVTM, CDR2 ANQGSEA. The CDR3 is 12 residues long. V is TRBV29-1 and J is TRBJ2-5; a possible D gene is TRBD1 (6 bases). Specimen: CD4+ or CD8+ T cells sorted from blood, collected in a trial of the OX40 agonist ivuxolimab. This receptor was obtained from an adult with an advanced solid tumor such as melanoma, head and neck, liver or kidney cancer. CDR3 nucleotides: TGCAGCGTTGGAGGCAGGGGTACTGGGCAGTACTTC. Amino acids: CSVGGRGTGQYF.